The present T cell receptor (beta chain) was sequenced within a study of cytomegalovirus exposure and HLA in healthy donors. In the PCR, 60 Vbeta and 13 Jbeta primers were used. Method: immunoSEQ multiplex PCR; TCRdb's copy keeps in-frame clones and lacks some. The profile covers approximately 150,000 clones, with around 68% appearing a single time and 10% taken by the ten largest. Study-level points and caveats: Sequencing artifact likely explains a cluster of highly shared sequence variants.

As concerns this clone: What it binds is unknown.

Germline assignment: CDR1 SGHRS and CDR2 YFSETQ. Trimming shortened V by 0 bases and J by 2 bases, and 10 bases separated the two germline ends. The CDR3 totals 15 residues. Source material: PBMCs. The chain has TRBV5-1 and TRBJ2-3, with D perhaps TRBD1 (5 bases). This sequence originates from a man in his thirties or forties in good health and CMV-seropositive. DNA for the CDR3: TGCGCCAGCAGCTTGGGCCCAGGGAACACAGATACGCAGTATTTT. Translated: CASSLGPGNTDTQYF. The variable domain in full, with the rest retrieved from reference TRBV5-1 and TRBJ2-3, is KAGVTQTPRYLIKTRGQQVTLSCSPISGHRSVSWYQQTPGQGLQFLFEYFSETQRNKGNFPGRFSGRQFSNSRSEMNVSTLELGDSALYLCASSLGPGNTDTQYFGPGTRLTVL.